The next 27 T cell receptor beta chains were all read from a single sample in a study of blood T cell repertoires in COVID-19. Measured with immunoSEQ multiplex PCR; TCRdb has only the in-frame clones, and not every one. The sample gives about 120,000 clones, around 81% of which show up once; around 4.1% is in the top ten. Sequenced sample: peripheral blood. The receptors here all came from a woman aged 50 to 60 with acute or convalescent COVID-19.

The rearrangement uses TRBV3-1 (or the pseudogene TRBV3-2) and TRBJ2-4; 15 bases line up with TRBD2. Looked up from germline, CDR1 is LGHDT and CDR2 is YNNKEL (reference sequence). The junction had 4 bases not matched to a gene; V was cut back by 4 bases and J by 0 bases. This CDR3 comprises 18 residues. The CDR3 nucleotides read TGTGCCAGCAGCCGAGGACTAGCGGGAGGGGCAGCCAAAAACATTCAGTACTTC. Residues: CASSRGLAGGAAKNIQYF.

The genes are TRBV28 and TRBJ1-4; no reliable D call. The V end lost 7 bases, the J end lost 0 bases, and 12 bases lay between the germline ends. CDR3 size: 15 residues. Germline V gives CDR1 MDHEN, CDR2 SYDVKM. The CDR3 here is CASMLVATTNEKLFF. CDR3 nucleotides: TGTGCCAGCATGTTAGTTGCAACAACTAATGAAAAACTGTTTTTT.

J is TRBJ2-2 and V is TRBV3-1 (or the pseudogene TRBV3-2), with a possible D match to TRBD2 (7 bases). This CDR3 contains 15 residues. From germline, CDR1 is LGHDT and CDR2 YNNKEL (reference sequence). V shed 6 bases and J shed 6 bases, with 17 bases lying between them. DNA for the CDR3: TGTGCCAGCAGTGAATGGGGGGGCCTAGCCGGGGAGCTGTTTTTT. Translated, it gives CASSEWGGLAGELFF.

This chain links TRBV28 with TRBJ1-1; a possible D gene is TRBD1 (6 bases). Germline V CDR1 and CDR2: MDHEN, SYDVKM. V was clipped by 8 bases and J by 10 bases, with 20 bases between them. CDR3 size: 13 residues. The CDR3 here is CASSLGGNPRAFF. For the CDR3, the DNA is TGTGCCAGCTCCCTAGGGGGAAACCCCAGAGCTTTCTTT.

This clone has just one count. V gene TRBV6-5 combines with J gene TRBJ2-7; 11 bases agree with TRBD1. Germline CDR1 and CDR2: MNHEY and SVGAGI. This CDR3 contains 15 residues. The V gene end was trimmed by 4 bases and the J gene end by 6 bases; junction bases not matched to a gene: 8. The CDR3 region is CASSSGTGGALEQYF. CDR3 coding DNA: TGTGCCAGCAGTTCAGGGACAGGGGGGGCCCTCGAGCAGTACTTC.

The chain joins TRBV2 to TRBJ1-6; 7 bases match TRBD1. Per germline, CDR1 SNHLY and CDR2 FYNNEI. The CDR3 loop spans 14 amino acids. V shed 7 bases and J 7 bases; nucleotides not matched to a gene: 7. The CDR3 DNA is TGTGCCAGCAATAACAGGGGACGCAATTCACCCCTCCACTTT. It yields the protein CASNNRGRNSPLHF.

The J gene is TRBJ1-2, the V gene TRBV28; 8 bases are shared with TRBD1. The CDR3 runs to 14 residues. The V gene's germline CDR1 is MDHEN and CDR2 SYDVKM. J gave up 4 bases and V 8 bases, and 9 bases lay outside the gene matches. CDR3 bases: TGTGCCAGCTGGGACAGGACGGGCTCCTATGGCTACACCTTC. Protein: CASWDRTGSYGYTF.

CDR3 DNA: TGTGCCAGCACCCGACAGGGGACCTACGAGCAGTACTTC. The encoded protein is CASTRQGTYEQYF. V is TRBV6-5 and J is TRBJ2-7; 8 bases are a match to TRBD1. The CDR3 covers 13 residues. The J segment lost 2 bases and the V segment lost 7 bases, leaving 4 bases of the junction unmatched. The germline V gene has CDR1 MNHEY and CDR2 SVGAGI.

This clone was detected a few times. The chain carries TRBV9 and TRBJ2-1; D possibly corresponds to TRBD2 (6 bases). V lost 0 bases, J lost 5 bases, and 15 bases lay in between. The length of the CDR3 is 16 residues. CDR1 is SGDLS, CDR2 YYNGEE, per germline. This CDR3 reads CASSVGPGTGNNEQFF. The CDR3 DNA is TGTGCCAGCAGCGTAGGCCCCGGGACTGGAAACAATGAGCAGTTCTTC.

The CDR3 DNA reads as TGCGCCAGCAGACAGGGAGAAGAGACCCAGTACTTC. Its protein is CASRQGEETQYF. The V call is TRBV5-1, the J call TRBJ2-5, with D perhaps TRBD1 (6 bases). The CDR3 contains 12 residues. The V gene's germline CDR1 is SGHRS and CDR2 YFSETQ. The V and J ends lost 5 bases and 3 bases respectively, with 8 bases between them.

This chain joins TRBV4-1 and TRBJ2-7; 7 bases map to TRBD1. Looked up from germline, CDR1 is MGHRA and CDR2 is YSYEKL. This CDR3 has 15 amino acids. With 1 base clipped from V and 5 bases from J, the junction kept 8 bases outside the gene matches. The chain's CDR3 is CASSQVSTGNHEQYF. The CDR3, as DNA: TGCGCCAGCAGCCAAGTTTCGACAGGGAACCACGAGCAGTACTTC.

V gene TRBV7-8 combines with J gene TRBJ1-1; TRBD1 is a possible D gene (5 bases). The germline V gene has CDR1 SGHVS and CDR2 FQNEAQ. The CDR3 is 14 residues long. With 1 base removed from V and 5 bases from J, the gap between germline ends came to 11 bases. CDR3 in amino acids: CASSLDGRGTEAFF. Here the CDR3 DNA reads TGTGCCAGCAGCTTAGATGGGCGGGGGACTGAAGCTTTCTTT.

The chain is built from TRBV5-1 and TRBJ2-7; D unclear. CDR3 length equals 14 residues. Between the trimmed V and J ends, which lost 0 bases and 6 bases, there was a span of 13 bases. Germline CDR1 SGHRS, CDR2 YFSETQ. The CDR3 DNA sequence: TGCGCCAGCAGCTTGGGCGGCGGTCCGGGCGAGCAGTACTTC. Translating it yields CASSLGGGPGEQYF.

This rearrangement joins TRBV28 to TRBJ2-7; a weak D match, TRBD2 (6 bases). CDR1 is MDHEN and CDR2 is SYDVKM in the germline V gene. The CDR3 loop spans 13 amino acids. V was clipped by 6 bases and J by 4 bases, with 13 bases between them. CDR3 coding DNA: TGTGCCAGCAGGGAGGGCCAAAAATACGAGCAGTACTTC. This encodes CASREGQKYEQYF. Complete variable domain (other parts from reference TRBV28 and TRBJ2-7): DVKVTQSSRYLVKRTGEKVFLECVQDMDHENMFWYRQDPGLGLRLIYFSYDVKMKEKGDIPEGYSVSREKKERFSLILESASTNQTSMYLCASREGQKYEQYFGPGTRLTVT.

The chain recombines TRBV5-1 with TRBJ1-1, with D tentatively TRBD1 (6 bases). The germline CDR1 and CDR2 sequences are SGHRS and YFSETQ. V lost 4 bases, J lost 2 bases, and 15 bases lay in between. The CDR3 has 15 amino acids. CDR3 loop: CASSETGGLNTEAFF. CDR3 coding DNA: TGCGCCAGCAGCGAGACGGGGGGGCTCAACACTGAAGCTTTCTTT.

The V and J genes are TRBV2 and TRBJ1-5; the match to TRBD1 covers 7 bases. Trimming cost V 10 bases and J 2 bases; bases outside gene matches: 8. Germline assignment: CDR1 SNHLY and CDR2 FYNNEI. The CDR3 covers 14 residues. CDR3: CATRGGAGNQPQHF. The CDR3 nucleotides read TGTGCCACCAGGGGGGGAGCGGGCAATCAGCCCCAGCATTTT.

J is TRBJ1-6 and V is TRBV5-5; 9 positions agree with TRBD1. The germline V gene has CDR1 SGHKS and CDR2 YYEKEE (reference sequence). V trimming: 1 base; J trimming: 9 bases; junction bases outside the gene matches: 8. The length of the CDR3 is 16 residues. The CDR3 nucleotides read TGTGCCAGCAGCTTGACACTACAGGGGGCTGGTTCACCCCTCCACTTT. Residues: CASSLTLQGAGSPLHF.

The CDR3 DNA sequence: TGTGCCAGCAGCGAGACCGGGACAAACAACCAGCCCCAGCATTTT. Translated: CASSETGTNNQPQHF. The chain is built from TRBV6-5 and TRBJ1-5, with D possibly being TRBD1 (6 bases). This CDR3 contains 15 residues. V was pared by 6 bases and J by 7 bases, with 19 bases between. CDR1 is MNHEY, CDR2 SVGAGI, per germline.

This clone was counted once. The chain uses TRBV19 and TRBJ2-2; possibly TRBD1 for D (7 bases). The CDR3 runs to 16 residues. Per germline, CDR1 LNHDA and CDR2 SQIVND (reference sequence). V lost 6 bases and J lost 0, with 14 bases in between. The DNA for the CDR3 is TGTGCCAGTAGACCAGGGGGGCGGGCGAACACCGGGGAGCTGTTTTTT. It yields the protein CASRPGGRANTGELFF.

The rearrangement joins TRBV6-5 to TRBJ1-4; D unclear. V lost 2 bases and J 0 bases, leaving 4 bases between the germline ends. The CDR3 contains 14 residues. Per germline, CDR1 MNHEY and CDR2 SVGAGI. This CDR3 reads CASSYTPTNEKLFF. Here the CDR3 DNA reads TGTGCCAGCAGTTACACTCCAACTAATGAAAAACTGTTTTTT.

The chain has TRBV15 and TRBJ1-2; a possible D gene is TRBD1 (6 bases). V was clipped by 0 bases and J by 7 bases, with 18 bases between them. Germline values: CDR1 LNHNV, CDR2 YYDKDF (reference sequence). The CDR3 is 16 residues long. The DNA of the CDR3 is TGTGCCACCAGCAGAGACCCTCGGGGGGGGCGGGGTGGCTACACCTTC. Translated, it gives CATSRDPRGGRGGYTF.

The V gene is TRBV10-1, the J gene TRBJ1-2, with a tentative D call TRBD1 (6 bases). The CDR3 sequence is 14 residues long. The V gene's germline CDR1 is WNHNN and CDR2 SYGVQD (reference sequence). V was shortened by 7 bases and J by 4 bases, with 16 bases between the two germline ends. The CDR3 DNA follows: TGCGCCAGCAAGATACAGGGTCTGAGCTATGGCTACACCTTC. Residues: CASKIQGLSYGYTF.

The V gene is TRBV5-1, the J gene TRBJ1-5; 8 nucleotides match TRBD1. Unmatched junction bases numbered 3, after V lost 5 bases and J lost 2 bases. CDR1 and CDR2 (germline): SGHRS, YFSETQ. This CDR3 has 14 amino acids. CDR3 loop: CASSTGQGNQPQHF. CDR3 bases: TGCGCCAGCAGTACGGGACAGGGCAATCAGCCCCAGCATTTT.

This clone was recorded a few times. The J gene is TRBJ1-5, the V gene TRBV11-2; D is undetermined. The CDR3 is made up of 15 amino acids. Germline CDR1 SGHAT, CDR2 FQNNGV. V was pared by 4 bases and J by 6 bases, with 16 bases between. As DNA, the CDR3 is TGTGCCAGCAGCTCCCTGGCGGGGATCGGTCAGCCCCAGCATTTT. Its protein is CASSSLAGIGQPQHF.

This clone came up many times. The V gene is TRBV19, the J gene TRBJ1-5, with 7 positions matching TRBD1. This CDR3 comprises 13 residues. In germline, CDR1 is LNHDA, CDR2 SQIVND (reference sequence). V shed 4 bases, J shed 4 bases, and the junction held 1 base outside the gene matches. This CDR3 reads CASSRDRNQPQHF. The CDR3 nucleotides read TGTGCCAGTAGTAGGGACAGAAATCAGCCCCAGCATTTT. Together with reference TRBV19 and TRBJ1-5, the CDR3 gives the full variable domain: DGGITQSPKYLFRKEGQNVTLSCEQNLNHDAMYWYRQDPGQGLRLIYYSQIVNDFQKGDIAEGYSVSREKKESFPLTVTSAQKNPTAFYLCASSRDRNQPQHFGDGTRLSIL.

The CDR3 region is CASRDGQGTGNTIYF. In nucleotides, the CDR3 is TGTGCCAGCAGAGATGGACAGGGTACCGGAAACACCATATATTTT. The chain carries TRBV2 and TRBJ1-3, with 8 positions matching TRBD1. CDR3 size: 15 residues. Germline CDR1 and CDR2: SNHLY and FYNNEI. V lost 6 bases and J lost 4; bases outside the gene matches: 8.

The chain uses TRBV9 and TRBJ2-2, with D perhaps matching TRBD1 (5 bases). The CDR3 length is 14 residues. Per the germline V gene, CDR1 is SGDLS and CDR2 is YYNGEE. The V gene lost 8 bases and the J gene lost 0 bases, with 11 bases spanning the gap. Here the CDR3 reads CASRGQTNTGELFF. DNA for the CDR3: TGTGCCAGTAGAGGACAAACGAACACCGGGGAGCTGTTTTTT. The full variable domain, with the rest looked up from reference TRBV9 and TRBJ2-2, is DSGVTQTPKHLITATGQRVTLRCSPRSGDLSVYWYQQSLDQGLQFLIQYYNGEERAKGNILERFSAQQFPDLHSELNLSSLELGDSALYFCASRGQTNTGELFFGEGSRLTVL.